This paragraph reports one TCR beta chain. The antigen is unknown. TCR beta libraries were prepared from cDNA with unique molecular identifiers. TCRdb re-called the PCR reads through MiXCR, storing one row per CDR3 protein. The repertoire holds around 440,000 distinct CDR3 sequences, with less than 45% as singletons. The data stem from a study of post-analysis software for immune sequencing data. Study findings and constraints: Samples prepared in the same batch strongly co-clustered by F measure. Comparison with controls showed significantly lower normalized Chao1 diversity in multiple sclerosis patients. Among four to six TRBV segments more frequent in patients than controls were TRBV5-6, TRBV5-1 and TRBV20-1.

The germline gives CDR1 SGHVS, CDR2 FNYEAQ. The CDR3 is 19 amino acids. Between the trimmed V and J ends, which lost 4 bases and 0 bases, there was a span of 24 bases. The TCR originated in a girl aged 10 to 17 with multiple sclerosis. The sequenced sample was blood. The chain carries TRBV7-6 and TRBJ1-2; D remains unclear. CDR3 region: CASSSDLGRRRETNYGYTF. The CDR3 DNA sequence: TGTGCCAGCAGCTCCGATCTAGGACGGCGGAGAGAAACTAACTATGGCTACACCTTC.